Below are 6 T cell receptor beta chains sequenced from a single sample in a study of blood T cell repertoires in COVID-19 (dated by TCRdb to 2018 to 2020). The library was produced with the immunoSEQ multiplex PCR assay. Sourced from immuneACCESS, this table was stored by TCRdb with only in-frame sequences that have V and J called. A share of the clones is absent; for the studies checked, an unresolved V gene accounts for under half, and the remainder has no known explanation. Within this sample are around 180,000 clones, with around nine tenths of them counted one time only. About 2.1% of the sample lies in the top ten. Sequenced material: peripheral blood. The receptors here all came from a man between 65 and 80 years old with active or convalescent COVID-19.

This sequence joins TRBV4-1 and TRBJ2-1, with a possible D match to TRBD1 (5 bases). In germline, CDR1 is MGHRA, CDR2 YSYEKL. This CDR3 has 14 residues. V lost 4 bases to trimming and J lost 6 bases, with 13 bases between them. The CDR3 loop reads CASSPRQGINEQFF. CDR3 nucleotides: TGCGCCAGCAGCCCCAGGCAGGGTATCAATGAGCAGTTCTTC.

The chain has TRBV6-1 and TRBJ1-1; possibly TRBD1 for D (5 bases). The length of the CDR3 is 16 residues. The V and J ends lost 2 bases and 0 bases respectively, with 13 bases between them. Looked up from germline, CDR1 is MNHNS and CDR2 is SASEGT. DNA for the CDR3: TGTGCCAGCAGTGAATTCAGGGCACTCTTGAACACTGAAGCTTTCTTT. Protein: CASSEFRALLNTEAFF.

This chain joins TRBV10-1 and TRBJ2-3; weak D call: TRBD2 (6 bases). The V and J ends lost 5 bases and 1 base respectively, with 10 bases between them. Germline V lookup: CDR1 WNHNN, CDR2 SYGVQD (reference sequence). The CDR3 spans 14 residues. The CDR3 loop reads CASSSIAGTDTQYF. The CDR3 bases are TGCGCCAGCAGTTCAATAGCGGGCACAGATACGCAGTATTTT.

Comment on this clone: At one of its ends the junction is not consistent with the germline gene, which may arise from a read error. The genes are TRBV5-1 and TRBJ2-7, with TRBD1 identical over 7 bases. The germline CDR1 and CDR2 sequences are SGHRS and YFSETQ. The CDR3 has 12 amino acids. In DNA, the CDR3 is TGCGCCAGCAGCCTGACAGGGAGCGAGAAATCCTTC. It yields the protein CASSLTGSEKSF. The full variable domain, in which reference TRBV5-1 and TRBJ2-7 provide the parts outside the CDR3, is KAGVTQTPRYLIKTRGQQVTLSCSPISGHRSVSWYQQTPGQGLQFLFEYFSETQRNKGNFPGRFSGRQFSNSRSEMNVSTLELGDSALYLCASSLTGSEKSFGPGTRLTVT.

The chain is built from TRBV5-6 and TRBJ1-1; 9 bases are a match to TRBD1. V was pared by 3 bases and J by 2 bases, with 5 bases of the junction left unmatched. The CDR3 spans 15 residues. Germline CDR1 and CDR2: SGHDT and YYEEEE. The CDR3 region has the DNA TGTGCCAGCAGCTGGGGACAGGGTGGTAACACTGAAGCTTTCTTT. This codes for CASSWGQGGNTEAFF.

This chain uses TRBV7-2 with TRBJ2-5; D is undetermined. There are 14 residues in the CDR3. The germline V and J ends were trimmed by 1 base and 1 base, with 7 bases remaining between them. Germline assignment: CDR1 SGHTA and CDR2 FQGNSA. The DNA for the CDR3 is TGTGCCAGCAGCTTAGGTGCCGGCCAAGAGACCCAGTACTTC. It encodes CASSLGAGQETQYF. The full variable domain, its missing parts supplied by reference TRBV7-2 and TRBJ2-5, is GAGVSQSPSNKVTEKGKDVELRCDPISGHTALYWYRQSLGQGLEFLIYFQGNSAPDKSGLPSDRFSAERTGGSVSTLTIQRTQQEDSAVYLCASSLGAGQETQYFGPGTRLLVL.